The TCR beta chain described here comes from a study of T cell responses to AZD1222 COVID-19 vaccine (dated by TCRdb to the early 2020s). General notes on the study: AZD1222 recipients whose second dose came at about 4 weeks and those whose second dose came at about 12 weeks were combined into one group, since spike-specific TCR depth and breadth did not differ between the two schedules. Trial participants were enrolled into age subgroups of 18-55, 56-69 and 70-plus years, which contained approximately 150, 28 and 58 TCR-sequenced participants, respectively. A total of 230 to 250 trial participants underwent TCR sequencing, of whom 207 had received two doses of AZD1222 and 26 had received two doses of the MenACWY control vaccine.

The CDR3, from cysteine to phenylalanine, totals 15 residues. Kept here is only the CDR3 DNA, which spans 45 bases and is read in frame from base 1. Deletion took 5 bases off V and 5 bases off J, with a span of 15 bases between the germline ends. The germline V gene gives CDR1 as SGHVS and CDR2 as FNYEAQ. The time point tag for this specimen amounts to: baseline before first vaccination. Vaccinee samples came from UK trials COV001 and COV002, including a single-blind randomized controlled phase 2/3 trial of AZD1222 (ChAdOx1 nCoV-19) in healthy adults. Trial participant PBMC samples were collected at day 0 and day 28 after the second dose for TCRbeta chain sequencing. Beyond this particular receptor, the publication reports: A significant rise in spike-specific TCR breadth and depth was observed after two AZD1222 doses relative to day 0 and relative to MenACWY recipients. The whole spike protein was spanned by vaccine-associated CD4 TCRs, and dominant responses were seen in regions 160-218 and 743-854. Participants were mostly white British and included more females than males, and it was suggested by the authors that clonal diversity may have been underestimated. In the small 56-69-year group, the increase in depth fell short of significance, most likely because of low power. Because no day 14 peak-response samples were available, repertoires were characterized only after the peak T cell response. Reportedly, almost half of the unique spike-specific TCRs recognized epitopes lying outside the regions that are mutated in the B.1.351 and B.1.1.7 variants. Conclusions about previously exposed vaccinees are limited because only a handful of AZD1222 recipients were SARS-CoV-2 seropositive at baseline.

The CDR3 regions of human TCRbeta chains were subjected to immunosequencing. From the authors' description of their analysis: TCRs in the repertoires were compared against a reference library of SARS-CoV-2-specific TCRs that had been generated with the MIRA antigen-specificity platform. Breadth meant the fraction of unique TCRs that were SARS-CoV-2-associated, whereas depth meant the fraction of total T cells that were SARS-CoV-2-associated. Using the MIRA data, each spike-specific TCR was mapped to the spike region that the TCR reacts to and placed in a CD4 or CD8 class. Log10-transformed breadth and depth values were compared by one-way ANOVA with Sidak's multiple comparisons tests. Drawn from immuneACCESS, this table holds only the in-frame rearrangements with V and J called that TCRdb kept. Clones are partly lost; checked studies trace under half to an unresolved V gene and leave the rest unexplained. That table is the source of V, J and clone size, and D and trimming were worked out from the DNA. This sample is represented by roughly 99,000 clones; approximately 90% of them were singletons. The ten largest account for 3.5% to 4.5% of the sample.

This clone was observed a single time. No antigen is known for it. Base quality data are lacking; no much larger clone is found one base away. This material consisted of peripheral blood, taken on day 0 of AZD1222 vaccination. This receptor was obtained from an adult in good health. The chain is encoded by TRBV7-6 joined to TRBJ1-4; no D gene is confidently identified. The CDR3 in this case is CASSPKAGWNEKLFF. The nucleotide sequence reads as follows: TGTGCCAGCAGCCCCAAAGCGGGATGGAATGAAAAACTGTTTTTT.